This T cell receptor (beta chain) was sequenced during a study of blood T cell repertoires in COVID-19. Across the whole study: Acute-phase and convalescent COVID-19 samples originated in the United States, Italy and Spain. Sources were T cells, B-cell-depleted T cells, or PBMCs; the material itself was cDNA or gDNA.

In the original workflow: Counts of nucleated cells, estimated from reference gene primer amplification, were obtained. Assay used: immunoSEQ multiplex PCR; TCRdb lists only in-frame clones, some missing. The DNA gave D and trimming, while V, J and clone size come from that table. The sample yields 95,000 to 100,000 clones, 90% to 95% seen once. Germline CDR1 and CDR2: SGDLS and YYNGEE. V dropped 0 bases and J dropped 7 bases, with 11 bases sitting between them. This CDR3 comprises 15 residues. The rearrangement links TRBV9 to TRBJ1-6; no firm D call. This receptor was taken from a man aged 50 or older with acute or convalescent COVID-19. Specimen: peripheral blood. The DNA for the CDR3 is TGTGCCAGCAGCGTAGCGGGGTTAGGAAATTCACCCCTCCACTTT. Amino acids: CASSVAGLGNSPLHF.